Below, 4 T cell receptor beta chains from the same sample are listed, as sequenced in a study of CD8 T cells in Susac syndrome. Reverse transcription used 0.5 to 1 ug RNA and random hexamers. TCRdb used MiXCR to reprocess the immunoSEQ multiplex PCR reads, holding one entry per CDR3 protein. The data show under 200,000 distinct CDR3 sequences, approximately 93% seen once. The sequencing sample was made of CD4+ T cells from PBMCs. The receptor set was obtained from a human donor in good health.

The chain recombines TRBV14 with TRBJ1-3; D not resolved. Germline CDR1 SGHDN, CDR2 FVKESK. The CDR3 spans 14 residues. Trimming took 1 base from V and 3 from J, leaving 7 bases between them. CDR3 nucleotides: TGTGCCAGCAGCCAAGTAGGAATTGGAAACACCATATATTTT. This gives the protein CASSQVGIGNTIYF. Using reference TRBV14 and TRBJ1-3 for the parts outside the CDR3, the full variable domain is EAGVTQFPSHSVIEKGQTVTLRCDPISGHDNLYWYRRVMGKEIKFLLHFVKESKQDESGMPNNRFLAERTGGTYSTLKVQPAELEDSGVYFCASSQVGIGNTIYFGEGSWLTVV.

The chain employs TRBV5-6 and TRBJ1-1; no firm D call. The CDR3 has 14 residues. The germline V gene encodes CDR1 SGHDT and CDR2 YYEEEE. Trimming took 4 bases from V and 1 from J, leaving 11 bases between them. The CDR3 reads CASSPLGPNTEAFF. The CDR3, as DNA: TGTGCCAGCAGCCCTCTGGGCCCGAACACTGAAGCTTTCTTT. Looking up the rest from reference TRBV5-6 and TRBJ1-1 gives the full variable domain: DAGVTQSPTHLIKTRGQQVTLRCSPKSGHDTVSWYQQALGQGPQFIFQYYEEEERQRGNFPDRFSGHQFPNYSSELNVNALLLGDSALYLCASSPLGPNTEAFFGQGTRLTVV.

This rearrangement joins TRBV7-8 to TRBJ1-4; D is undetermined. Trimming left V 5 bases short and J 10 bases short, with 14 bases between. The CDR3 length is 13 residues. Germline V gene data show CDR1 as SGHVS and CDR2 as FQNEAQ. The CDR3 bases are TGTGCCAGCAGCCCCAACCCGGGAGGAAAACTGTTTTTT. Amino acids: CASSPNPGGKLFF.

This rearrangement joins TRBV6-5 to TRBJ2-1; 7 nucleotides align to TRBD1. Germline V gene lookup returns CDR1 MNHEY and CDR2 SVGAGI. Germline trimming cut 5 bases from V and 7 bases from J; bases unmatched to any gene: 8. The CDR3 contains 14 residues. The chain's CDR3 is CASSRTTGMNEQFF. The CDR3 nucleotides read TGTGCCAGCAGTAGGACGACAGGGATGAATGAGCAGTTCTTC.